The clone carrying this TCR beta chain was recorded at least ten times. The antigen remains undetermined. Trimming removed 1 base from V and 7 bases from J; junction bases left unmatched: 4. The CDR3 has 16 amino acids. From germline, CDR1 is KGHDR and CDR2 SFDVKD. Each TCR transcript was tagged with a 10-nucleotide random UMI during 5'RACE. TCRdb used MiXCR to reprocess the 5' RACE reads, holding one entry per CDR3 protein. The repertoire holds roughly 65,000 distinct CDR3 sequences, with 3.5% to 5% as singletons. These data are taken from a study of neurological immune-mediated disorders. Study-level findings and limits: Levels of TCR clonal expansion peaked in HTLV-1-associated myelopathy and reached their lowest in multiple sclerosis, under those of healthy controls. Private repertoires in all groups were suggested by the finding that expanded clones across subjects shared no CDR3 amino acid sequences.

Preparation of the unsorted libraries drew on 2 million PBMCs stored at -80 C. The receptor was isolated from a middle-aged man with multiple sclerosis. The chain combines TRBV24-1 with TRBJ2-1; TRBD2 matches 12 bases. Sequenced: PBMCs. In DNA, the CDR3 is TGTGCCACCAGTGATTTCGGACTAGCGGGGCGTAATGAGCAGTTCTTC. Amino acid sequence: CATSDFGLAGRNEQFF.